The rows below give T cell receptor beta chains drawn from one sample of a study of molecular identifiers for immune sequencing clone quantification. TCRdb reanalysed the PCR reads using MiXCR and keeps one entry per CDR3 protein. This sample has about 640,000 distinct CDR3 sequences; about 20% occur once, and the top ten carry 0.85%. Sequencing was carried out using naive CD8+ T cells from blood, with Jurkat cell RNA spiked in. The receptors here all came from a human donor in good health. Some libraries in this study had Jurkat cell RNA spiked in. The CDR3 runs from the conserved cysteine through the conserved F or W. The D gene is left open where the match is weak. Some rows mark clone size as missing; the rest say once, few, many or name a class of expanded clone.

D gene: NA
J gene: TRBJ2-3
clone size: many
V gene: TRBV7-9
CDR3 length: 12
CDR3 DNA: TGTGCCAGCAGCTTAAATCCAGATACGCAGTATTTT
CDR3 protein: CASSLNPDTQYF

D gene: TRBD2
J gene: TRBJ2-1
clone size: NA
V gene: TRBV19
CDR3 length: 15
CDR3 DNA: TGTGCCAGTAGTCTAATAGCGGGAGGTTTTAATGAGCAGTTCTTC
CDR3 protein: CASSLIAGGFNEQFF

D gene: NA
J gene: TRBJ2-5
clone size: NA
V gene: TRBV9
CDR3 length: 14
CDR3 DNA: TGTGCCAGCAGCGTAGAGGGAGCGCAAGAGACCCAGTACTTC
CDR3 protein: CASSVEGAQETQYF

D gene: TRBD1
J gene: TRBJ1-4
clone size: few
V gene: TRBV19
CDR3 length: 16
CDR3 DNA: TGTGCCAGTAGTAACGGCCGGGACAGACCAAATGAAAAACTGTTTTTT
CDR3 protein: CASSNGRDRPNEKLFF

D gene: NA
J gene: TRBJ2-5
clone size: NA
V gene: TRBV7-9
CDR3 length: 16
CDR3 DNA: TGTGCCAGCAGCTTTAAAGAAGGACAGAGACAAGAGACCCAGTACTTC
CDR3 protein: CASSFKEGQRQETQYF

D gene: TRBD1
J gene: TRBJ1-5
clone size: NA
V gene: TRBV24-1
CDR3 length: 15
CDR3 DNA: TGTGCCACCAGTTCGACAGGGCAAAGCAATCAGCCCCAGCATTTT
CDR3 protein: CATSSTGQSNQPQHF

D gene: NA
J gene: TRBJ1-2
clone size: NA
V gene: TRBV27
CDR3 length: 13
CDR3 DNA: TGTGCCAGCAGTTTAGGTACGAGGGATGGCTACACCTTC
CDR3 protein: CASSLGTRDGYTF

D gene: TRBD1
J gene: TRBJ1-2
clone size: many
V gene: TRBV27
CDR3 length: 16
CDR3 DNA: TGTGCCAGCAGTTTCGACTTGACAGGGGGCATTGGTGGCTACACCTTC
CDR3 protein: CASSFDLTGGIGGYTF

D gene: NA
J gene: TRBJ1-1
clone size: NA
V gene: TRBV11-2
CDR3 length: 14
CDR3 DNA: TGTGCCAGCAGAGGGGGGGAAAAGAACACTGAAGCTTTCTTT
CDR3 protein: CASRGGEKNTEAFF

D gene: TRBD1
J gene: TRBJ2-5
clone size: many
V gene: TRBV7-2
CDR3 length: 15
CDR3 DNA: TGTGCCAGCAGCTACCCTACAGGGGACCGTGGGACCCAGTACTTC
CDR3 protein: CASSYPTGDRGTQYF

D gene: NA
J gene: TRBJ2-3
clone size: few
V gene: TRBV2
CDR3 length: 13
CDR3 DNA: TGTACCAGCAGTGAATTTCGAACAGATACGCAGTATTTT
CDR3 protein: CTSSEFRTDTQYF

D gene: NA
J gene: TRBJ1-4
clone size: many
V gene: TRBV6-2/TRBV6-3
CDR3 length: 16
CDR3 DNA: TGTGCCAGCAGTGCCAATACATTGGACCGAGAGGAAAAACTGTTTTTT
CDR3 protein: CASSANTLDREEKLFF

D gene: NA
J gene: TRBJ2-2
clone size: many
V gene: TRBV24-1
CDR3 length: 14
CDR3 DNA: TGTGCCACCAGAGAGAGTGGTAACACCGGGGAGCTGTTTTTT
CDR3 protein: CATRESGNTGELFF

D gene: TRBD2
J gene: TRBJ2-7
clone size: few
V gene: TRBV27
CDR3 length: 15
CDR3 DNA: TGTGCCAGCAGTTCAGGACTAGCGGTGGTGCGAGAGCAGTACTTC
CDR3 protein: CASSSGLAVVREQYF

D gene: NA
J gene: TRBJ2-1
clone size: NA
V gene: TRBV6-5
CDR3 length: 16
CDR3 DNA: TGTGCCAGCAGTAAACGGGACTTGAGCTCCTACAATGAGCAGTTCTTC
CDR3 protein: CASSKRDLSSYNEQFF

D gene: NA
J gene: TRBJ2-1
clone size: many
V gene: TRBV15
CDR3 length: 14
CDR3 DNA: TGTGCCACCAGCAGAGATGACAGGTACAATGAGCAGTTCTTC
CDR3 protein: CATSRDDRYNEQFF

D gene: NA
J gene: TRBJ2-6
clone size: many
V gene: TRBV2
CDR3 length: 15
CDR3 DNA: TGTGCCAGCTACAGGCCGGGGTCTGGGGCCAACGTCCTGACTTTC
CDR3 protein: CASYRPGSGANVLTF

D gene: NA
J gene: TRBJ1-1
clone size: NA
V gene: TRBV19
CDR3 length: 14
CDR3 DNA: TGTGCCAGTAGGGGGGACGGATTGAACACTGAAGCTTTCTTT
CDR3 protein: CASRGDGLNTEAFF

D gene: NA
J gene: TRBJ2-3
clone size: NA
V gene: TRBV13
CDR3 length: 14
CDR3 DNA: TGTGCCAGCAGCTTACCGGGCCCCACAGATACGCAGTATTTT
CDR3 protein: CASSLPGPTDTQYF

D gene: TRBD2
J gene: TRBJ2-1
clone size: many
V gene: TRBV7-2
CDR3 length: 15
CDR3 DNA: TGTGCCAGCGGTCCGCTAGCGGGAGGGCTCCATGAGCAGTTCTTC
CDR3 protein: CASGPLAGGLHEQFF

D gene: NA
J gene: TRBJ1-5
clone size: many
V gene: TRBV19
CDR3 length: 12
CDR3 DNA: TGTGCCAGTAACTGGGCCAGCCAGCCCCAGCATTTT
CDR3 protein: CASNWASQPQHF

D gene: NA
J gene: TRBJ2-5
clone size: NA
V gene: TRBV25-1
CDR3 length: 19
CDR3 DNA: TGTGCCAGCAGTGACCCAACCTCTAACCCGGCAGGGGCGGGAGAGACCCAGTACTTC
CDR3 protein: CASSDPTSNPAGAGETQYF

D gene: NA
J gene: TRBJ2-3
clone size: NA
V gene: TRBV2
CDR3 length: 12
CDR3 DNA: TGTGCCCCCAGGGGGGAGACAGATACGCAGTATTTT
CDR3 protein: CAPRGETDTQYF

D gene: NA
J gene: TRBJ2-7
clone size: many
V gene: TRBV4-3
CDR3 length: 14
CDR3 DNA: TGCGCCAGCAGCCAGACGCAGGGGTTCTACGAGCAGTACTTC
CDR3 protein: CASSQTQGFYEQYF

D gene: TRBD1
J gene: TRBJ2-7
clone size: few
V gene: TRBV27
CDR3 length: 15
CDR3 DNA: TGTGCCAGCAGTTTCCGAGGGGGCAGCTCCTACGAGCAGTACTTC
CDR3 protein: CASSFRGGSSYEQYF

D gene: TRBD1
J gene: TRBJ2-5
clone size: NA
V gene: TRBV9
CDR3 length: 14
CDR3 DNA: TGTGCCAGCAGCTCCAGGGGGCTCCAAGAGACCCAGTACTTC
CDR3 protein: CASSSRGLQETQYF

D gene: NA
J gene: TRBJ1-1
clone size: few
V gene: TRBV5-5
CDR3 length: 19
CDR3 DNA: TGTGCCAGCAGCTTGCAATCTGAAGGCCTTCTGGGGCTGAACACTGAAGCTTTCTTT
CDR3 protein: CASSLQSEGLLGLNTEAFF

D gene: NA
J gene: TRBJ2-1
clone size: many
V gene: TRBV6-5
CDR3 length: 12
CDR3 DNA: TGTGCCAGCAGCCAAAGAGGGGGTGAGCAGTTCTTC
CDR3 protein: CASSQRGGEQFF

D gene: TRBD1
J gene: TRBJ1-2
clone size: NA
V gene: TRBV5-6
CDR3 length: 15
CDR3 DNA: TGTGCCAGCAGCTTCACAGGGGGCTATTGGTATGGCTACACCTTC
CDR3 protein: CASSFTGGYWYGYTF

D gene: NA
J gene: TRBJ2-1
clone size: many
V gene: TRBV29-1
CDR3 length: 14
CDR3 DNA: TGCAGCGGCTTAAGTGGACCCCTCTACAATGAGCAGTTCTTC
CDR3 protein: CSGLSGPLYNEQFF

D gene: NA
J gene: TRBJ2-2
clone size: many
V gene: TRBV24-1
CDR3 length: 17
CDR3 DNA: TGTGCCACCAGTGAGTCAGGAGGGGGCGCGAACACCGGGGAGCTGTTTTTT
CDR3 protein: CATSESGGGANTGELFF

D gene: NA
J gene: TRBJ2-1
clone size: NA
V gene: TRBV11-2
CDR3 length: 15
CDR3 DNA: TGTGCCAGCGACTTAGAACAGGGAGTAAACAATGAGCAGTTCTTC
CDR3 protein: CASDLEQGVNNEQFF

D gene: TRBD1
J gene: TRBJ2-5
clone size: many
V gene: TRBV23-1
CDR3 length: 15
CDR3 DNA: TGCGCCAGCAGTCTAAACCGGACAGGGCTCGAGACCCAGTACTTC
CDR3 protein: CASSLNRTGLETQYF

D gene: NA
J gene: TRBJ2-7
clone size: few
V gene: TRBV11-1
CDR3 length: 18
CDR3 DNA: TGTGCCAGCAGCTTGTTTCCTCGAGTTGGGGGTCCTTCTCCCGAGCAGTACTTC
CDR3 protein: CASSLFPRVGGPSPEQYF

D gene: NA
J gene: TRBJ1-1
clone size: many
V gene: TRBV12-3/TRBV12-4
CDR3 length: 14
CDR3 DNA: TGTGCCAGCAGTTTAGTTCTCCCGAACACTGAAGCTTTCTTT
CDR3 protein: CASSLVLPNTEAFF

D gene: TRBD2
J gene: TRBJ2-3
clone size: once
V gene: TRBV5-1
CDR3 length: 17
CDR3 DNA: TGCGCCAGCAGCTTGGACGGGGCGGGGGTGAGCGCAGATACGCAGTATTTT
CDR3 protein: CASSLDGAGVSADTQYF

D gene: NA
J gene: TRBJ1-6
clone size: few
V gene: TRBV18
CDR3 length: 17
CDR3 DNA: TGTGCCAGCTCACAGTTTCCCGACAGGCCCGTAAATTCACCCCTCCACTTT
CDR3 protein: CASSQFPDRPVNSPLHF

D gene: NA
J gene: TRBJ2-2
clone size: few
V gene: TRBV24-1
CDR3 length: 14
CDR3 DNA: TGTGCCACCAGCGGGACTCGTGGGACCGGGGAGCTGTTTTTT
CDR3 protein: CATSGTRGTGELFF

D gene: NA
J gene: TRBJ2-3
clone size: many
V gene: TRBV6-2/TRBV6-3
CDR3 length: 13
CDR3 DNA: TGTGCCAGCAGTTCTCGGTTTCTAGATACGCAGTATTTT
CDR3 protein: CASSSRFLDTQYF